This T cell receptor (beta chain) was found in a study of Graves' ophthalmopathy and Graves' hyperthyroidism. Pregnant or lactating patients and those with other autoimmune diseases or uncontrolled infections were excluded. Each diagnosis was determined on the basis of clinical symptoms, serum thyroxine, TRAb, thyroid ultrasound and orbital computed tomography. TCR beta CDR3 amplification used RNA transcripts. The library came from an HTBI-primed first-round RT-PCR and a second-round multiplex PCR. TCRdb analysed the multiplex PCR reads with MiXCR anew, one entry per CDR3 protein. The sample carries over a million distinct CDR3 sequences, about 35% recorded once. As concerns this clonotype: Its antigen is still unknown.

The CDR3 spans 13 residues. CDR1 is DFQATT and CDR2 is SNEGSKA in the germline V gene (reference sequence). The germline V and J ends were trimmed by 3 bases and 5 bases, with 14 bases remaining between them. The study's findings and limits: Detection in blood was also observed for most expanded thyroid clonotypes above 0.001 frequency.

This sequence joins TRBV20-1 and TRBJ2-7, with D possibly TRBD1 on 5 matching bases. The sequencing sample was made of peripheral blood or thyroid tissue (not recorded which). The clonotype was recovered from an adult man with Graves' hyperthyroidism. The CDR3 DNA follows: TGCAGTGCTAGTGAGGCCAGGGTGCACGAGCAGTACTTC. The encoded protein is CSASEARVHEQYF.